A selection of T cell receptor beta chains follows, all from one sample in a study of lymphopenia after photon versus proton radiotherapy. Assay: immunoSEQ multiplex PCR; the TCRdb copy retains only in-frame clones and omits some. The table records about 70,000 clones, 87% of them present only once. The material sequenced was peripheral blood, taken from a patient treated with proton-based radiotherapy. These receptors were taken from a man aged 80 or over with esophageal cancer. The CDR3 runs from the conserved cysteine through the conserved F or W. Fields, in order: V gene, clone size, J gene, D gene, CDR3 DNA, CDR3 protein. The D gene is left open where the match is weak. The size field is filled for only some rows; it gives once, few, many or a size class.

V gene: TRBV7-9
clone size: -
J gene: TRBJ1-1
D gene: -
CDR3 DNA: TGTGCCAGCAGCTTAGGCGGAGGGACCTTGGAAACTGAAGCTTTCTTT
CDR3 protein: CASSLGGGTLETEAFF

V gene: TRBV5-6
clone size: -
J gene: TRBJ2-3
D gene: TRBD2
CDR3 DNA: TGTGCCAGCAGCCCTGGACTAGCGGGATGGACTAGCACAGATACGCAGTATTTT
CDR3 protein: CASSPGLAGWTSTDTQYF

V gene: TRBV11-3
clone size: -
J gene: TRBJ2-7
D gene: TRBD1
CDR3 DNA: TGTGCCAGCAGCACGACAGGGGGCGAGCAGTACTTC
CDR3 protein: CASSTTGGEQYF

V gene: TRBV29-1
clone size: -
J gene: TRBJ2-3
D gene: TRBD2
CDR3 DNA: TGCAGCGTTGGAAGGGGGACTAGCGGTGGTGGGCGCACAGATACGCAGTATTTT
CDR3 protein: CSVGRGTSGGGRTDTQYF

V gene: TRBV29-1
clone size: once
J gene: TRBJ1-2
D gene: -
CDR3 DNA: TGCAGCGTTGAAGATCCGAGGACAGTTTCTGGCTACACCTTC
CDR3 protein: CSVEDPRTVSGYTF

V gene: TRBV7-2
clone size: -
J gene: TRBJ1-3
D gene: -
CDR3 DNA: TGTGCCAGCAGCTTCGGGGGAACTGGAAACACCATATATTTT
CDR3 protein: CASSFGGTGNTIYF

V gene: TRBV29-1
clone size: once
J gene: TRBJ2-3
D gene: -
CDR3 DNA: TGCAGCGCCCGGAGGGGCAGGTCTACAGATACGCAGTATTTT
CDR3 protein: CSARRGRSTDTQYF

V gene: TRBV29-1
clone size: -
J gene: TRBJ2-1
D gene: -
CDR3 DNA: TGCAGCGTTGGCCGTTCCGGGTCCTACAATGAGCAGTTCTTC
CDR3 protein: CSVGRSGSYNEQFF

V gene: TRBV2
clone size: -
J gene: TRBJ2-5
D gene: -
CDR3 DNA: TGTGCCAGCAGTGGAGAATCCACTATTACCCAGTACTTC
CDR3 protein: CASSGESTITQYF

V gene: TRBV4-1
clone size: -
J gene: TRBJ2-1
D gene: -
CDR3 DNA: TGCGCCAGCAGCCAAATCTATACCCGGGAGAATGAGCAGTTCTTC
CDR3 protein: CASSQIYTRENEQFF

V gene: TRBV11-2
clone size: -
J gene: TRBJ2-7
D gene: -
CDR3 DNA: TGTGCCAGCAGCGCCTTTTCCTACGAGCAGTACTTC
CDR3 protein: CASSAFSYEQYF

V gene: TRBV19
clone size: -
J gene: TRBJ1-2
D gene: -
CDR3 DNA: TGTGCCAGTAGGGGAGGGGACAACCTTATCTATGGCTACACCTTC
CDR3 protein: CASRGGDNLIYGYTF

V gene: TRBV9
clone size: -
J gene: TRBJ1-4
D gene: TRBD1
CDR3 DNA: TGTGCCAGCAGCACCCTGACAGGGGAAGGTGAAAAACTGTTTTTT
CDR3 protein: CASSTLTGEGEKLFF

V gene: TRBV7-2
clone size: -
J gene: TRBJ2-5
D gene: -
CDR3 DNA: TGTGCCAGCAGCTTGTTCGAAGGGGCGGAGACCCAGTACTTC
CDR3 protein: CASSLFEGAETQYF

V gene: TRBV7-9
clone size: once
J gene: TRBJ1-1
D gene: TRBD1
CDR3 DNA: TGTGCCAGCAGCTTAGGACAGGGTTGGACTGAAGCTTTCTTT
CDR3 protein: CASSLGQGWTEAFF

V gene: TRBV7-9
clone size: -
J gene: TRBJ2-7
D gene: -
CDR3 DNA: TGTGCCAGCAGCTTAGGGTCTCATGGGTCATACGAGCAGTACTTC
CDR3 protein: CASSLGSHGSYEQYF

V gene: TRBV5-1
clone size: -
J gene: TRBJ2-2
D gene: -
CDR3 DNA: TGCGCCAGCAGCTTGGCAGGGGACACCGGGGAGCTGTTTTTT
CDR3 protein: CASSLAGDTGELFF

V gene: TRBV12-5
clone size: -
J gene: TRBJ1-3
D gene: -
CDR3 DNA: TGTGCTAGTGGTTTGGTACTCGGGGGGACTGGAAACACCATATATTTT
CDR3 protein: CASGLVLGGTGNTIYF

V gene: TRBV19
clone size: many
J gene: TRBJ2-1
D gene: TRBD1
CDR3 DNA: TGTGCCAGTAGTAGGGGACAGGGCACTGAGCAGTTCTTC
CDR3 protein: CASSRGQGTEQFF

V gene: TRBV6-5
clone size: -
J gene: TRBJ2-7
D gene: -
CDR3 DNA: TGTGCCAGCAGTTACTCGCGGCAGGGCACCTACGAGCAGTACTTC
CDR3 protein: CASSYSRQGTYEQYF

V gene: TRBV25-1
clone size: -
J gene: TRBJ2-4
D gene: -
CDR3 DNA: TGTGCCAGAATGACTCGTAACCTAGCCAAAAACATTCAGTACTTC
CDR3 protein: CARMTRNLAKNIQYF

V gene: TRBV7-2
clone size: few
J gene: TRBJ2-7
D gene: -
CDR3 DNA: TGTGCCAGCAGCCTATTTGGTGGCGGGGGCCACGAGCAGTACTTC
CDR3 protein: CASSLFGGGGHEQYF

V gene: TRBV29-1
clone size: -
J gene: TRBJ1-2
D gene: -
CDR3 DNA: TGCAGCGTGGGAGGGGGGGTTAACTATGGCTACACCTTC
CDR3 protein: CSVGGGVNYGYTF

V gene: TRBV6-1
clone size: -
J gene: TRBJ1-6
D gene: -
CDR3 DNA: TGTGCCAGCAGTGCCAGGGCTTCACCCCTCCACTTT
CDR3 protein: CASSARASPLHF

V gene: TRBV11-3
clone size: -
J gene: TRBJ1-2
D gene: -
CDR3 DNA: TGTGCCAGCAGCCCCCCCGGAGGGGGGGCGGGAGAAGGCTACACCTTC
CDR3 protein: CASSPPGGGAGEGYTF

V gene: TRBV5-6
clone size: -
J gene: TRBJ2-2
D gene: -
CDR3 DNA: TGTGCCAGCAGCTTCCTCGTGATCGCGAACACCGGGGAGCTGTTTTTT
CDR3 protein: CASSFLVIANTGELFF

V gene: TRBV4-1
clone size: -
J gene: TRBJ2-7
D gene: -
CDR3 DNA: TGCGCCAGCAGCCAAGGGGTTGAACCCTACGAGCAGTACTTC
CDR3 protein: CASSQGVEPYEQYF

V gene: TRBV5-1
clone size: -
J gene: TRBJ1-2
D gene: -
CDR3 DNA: TGCGCCAGCAGCTTGGATTATATGCAGGGTTTCTCCTTC
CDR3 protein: CASSLDYMQGFSF

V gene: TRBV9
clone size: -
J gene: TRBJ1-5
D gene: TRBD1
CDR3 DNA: TGTGCCAGCAGCGAGGACAGGGGTTTTCAGCCCCAGCATTTT
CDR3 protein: CASSEDRGFQPQHF

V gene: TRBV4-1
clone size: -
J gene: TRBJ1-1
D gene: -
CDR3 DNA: TGCGCCAGCAGCCAAGATCAGGGTCAGGGGTTGAACACTGAAGCTTTCTTT
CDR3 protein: CASSQDQGQGLNTEAFF

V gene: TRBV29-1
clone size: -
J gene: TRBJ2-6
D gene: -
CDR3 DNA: TGCAGCCGAATAGGAGGGAATGTGGACAGCCGACTGACCTCTAGCTCTGGGGCCAACGTCCTGACTTTC
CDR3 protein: CSRIGGNVDSRLTSSSGANVLTF

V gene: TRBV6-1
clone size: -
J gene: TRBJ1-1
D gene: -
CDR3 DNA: TGTGCCAGCAGTCAAAGTCTGAACACTGAAGCTTTCTTT
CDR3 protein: CASSQSLNTEAFF

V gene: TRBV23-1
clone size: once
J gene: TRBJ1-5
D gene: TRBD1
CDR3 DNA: TGCGCCAGCAGGCGAGAGGGGTCCTGGACAGGGGGCCATCAGCCCCAGCATTTT
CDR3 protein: CASRREGSWTGGHQPQHF

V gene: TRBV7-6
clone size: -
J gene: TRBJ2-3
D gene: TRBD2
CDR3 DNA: TGTGCCAGCAGCCAGACTGTCGGGGGGGCCGTGAGCACAGATACGCAGTATTTT
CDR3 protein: CASSQTVGGAVSTDTQYF

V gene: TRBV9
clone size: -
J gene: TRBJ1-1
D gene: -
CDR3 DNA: TGTGCCAGCAGCGGAGGGCCGAGCGGTGGTTCAGCTTTCTTT
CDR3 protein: CASSGGPSGGSAFF

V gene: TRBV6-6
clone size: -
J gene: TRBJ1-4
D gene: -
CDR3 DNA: TGTGCCAGCAGTTACTCCCCGGGACGTCCTAATGAAAAACTGTTTTTT
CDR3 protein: CASSYSPGRPNEKLFF

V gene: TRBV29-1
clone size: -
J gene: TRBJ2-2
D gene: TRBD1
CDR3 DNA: TGCAGCGTAGCCCATCCAACAGGGGGAAGCACCGGGGAGCTGTTTTTT
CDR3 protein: CSVAHPTGGSTGELFF

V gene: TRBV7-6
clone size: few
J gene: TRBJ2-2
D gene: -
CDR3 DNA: TGTGCCAGCAGCTTAGGAGACCTCCGGGGAAACGGGGGGGAGCTGTTTTTT
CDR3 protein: CASSLGDLRGNGGELFF

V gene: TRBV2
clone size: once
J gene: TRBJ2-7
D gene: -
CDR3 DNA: TGTGCCAGCAGTGATGCGGACAGCTCCTACGAGCAGTACTTC
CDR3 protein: CASSDADSSYEQYF

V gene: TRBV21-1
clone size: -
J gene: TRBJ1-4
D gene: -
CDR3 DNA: TGTGCCAGCAGCAGGGACGGGGGTAATGAAAAACTGTTTTTT
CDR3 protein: CASSRDGGNEKLFF

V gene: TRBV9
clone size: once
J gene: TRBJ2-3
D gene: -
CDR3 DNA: TGTGCCAGCAGCGTATTAGGGGGATTTACAGATACGCAGTATTTT
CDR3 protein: CASSVLGGFTDTQYF